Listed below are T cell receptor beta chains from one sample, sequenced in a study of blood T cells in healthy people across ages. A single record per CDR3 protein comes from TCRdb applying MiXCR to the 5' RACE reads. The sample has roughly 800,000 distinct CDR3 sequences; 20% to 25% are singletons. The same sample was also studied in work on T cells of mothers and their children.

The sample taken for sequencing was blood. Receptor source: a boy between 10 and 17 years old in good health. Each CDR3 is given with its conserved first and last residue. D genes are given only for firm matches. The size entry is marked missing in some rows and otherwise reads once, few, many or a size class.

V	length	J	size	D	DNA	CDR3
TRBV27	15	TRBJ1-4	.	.	TGTGCCAGCAGTCCGGGCCTCTCCCCGGGGGAAAAACTGTTTTTT	CASSPGLSPGEKLFF
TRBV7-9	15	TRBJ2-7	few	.	TGTGCCAGCAGCTTAACCCAGCGGAGCTCCTACGAGCAGTACTTC	CASSLTQRSSYEQYF
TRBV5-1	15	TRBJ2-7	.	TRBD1	TGCGCCAGCAGCTTTTCCGGGACAGGGTTCTACGAGCAGTACTTC	CASSFSGTGFYEQYF
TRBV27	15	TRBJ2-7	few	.	TGTGCCAGCAGTCCGGGATTGAGCCTCTCCTACGAGCAGTACTTC	CASSPGLSLSYEQYF
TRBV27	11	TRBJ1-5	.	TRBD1	TGTGCCTCGACAGGGACTCAGCCCCAGCATTTT	CASTGTQPQHF
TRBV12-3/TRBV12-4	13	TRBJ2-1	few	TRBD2	TGTGCCAGCAGCTCCCTTAGGACTAGGGAGCAGTTCTTC	CASSSLRTREQFF
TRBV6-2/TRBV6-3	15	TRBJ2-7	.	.	TGTGCCAGCACTCTGACCGATGGAGGGTCCTACGAGCAGTACTTC	CASTLTDGGSYEQYF
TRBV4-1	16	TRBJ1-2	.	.	TGCGCCAGCAGCCAAGAGAGAGAAGCGTTCGGCTATGGCTACACCTTC	CASSQEREAFGYGYTF
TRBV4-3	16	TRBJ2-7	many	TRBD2	TGCGCCAGCAGCCAAGACCCTAGCGGGAGCTCCTACGAGCAGTACTTC	CASSQDPSGSSYEQYF
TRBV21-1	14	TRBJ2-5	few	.	TGTGCCAGCAGCAAAGGGACCAGGTTGGAGACCCAGTACTTC	CASSKGTRLETQYF
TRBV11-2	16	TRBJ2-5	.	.	TGTGCCAGCAGCCCCATGGCAGGGCTGATTCAAGAGACCCAGTACTTC	CASSPMAGLIQETQYF
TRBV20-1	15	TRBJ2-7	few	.	TGCAGTGCTAGGTCCGACAGGTCCCCCTCCTACGAGCAGTACTTC	CSARSDRSPSYEQYF
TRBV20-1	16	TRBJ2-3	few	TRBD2	TGCAGTGCTCGGCTAGCGGGGACTTATATCACAGATACGCAGTATTTT	CSARLAGTYITDTQYF
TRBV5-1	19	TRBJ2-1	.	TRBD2	TGCGCCAGCAGCTTGTGGCTAGCGGGAGGGCTGGGCTCCTACAATGAGCAGTTCTTC	CASSLWLAGGLGSYNEQFF
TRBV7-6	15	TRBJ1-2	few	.	TGTGCCAGCAGCTTAGGTAGCCCCGAGACAGGTGGCTACACCTTC	CASSLGSPETGGYTF
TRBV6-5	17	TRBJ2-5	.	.	TGTGCCAGCAGTTGGGCAGGAGGGGCGGCACCCTTTGAGACCCAGTACTTC	CASSWAGGAAPFETQYF
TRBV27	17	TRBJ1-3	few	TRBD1	TGTGCCAGCAGTAGCGGTTTGACAGGGCCCTCTGGAAACACCATATATTTT	CASSSGLTGPSGNTIYF
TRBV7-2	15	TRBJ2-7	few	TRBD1	TGTGCCAGCAGCTCCCAACAGGGGGGAATTTACGAGCAGTACTTC	CASSSQQGGIYEQYF
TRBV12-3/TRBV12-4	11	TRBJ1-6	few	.	TGTGCCAGCAGTGGACGGTCACCCCTCCACTTT	CASSGRSPLHF
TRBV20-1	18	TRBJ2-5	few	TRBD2	TGCAGTGCTACTAAGGGGACTAGCGGGGGGCCGCACCAAGAGACCCAGTACTTC	CSATKGTSGGPHQETQYF
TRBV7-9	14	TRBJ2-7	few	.	TGTGCCAGCAGCTTTGTAGTTGGGCCCTACGAGCAGTACTTC	CASSFVVGPYEQYF
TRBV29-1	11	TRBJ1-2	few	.	TGCAGCGCTGGATCCCTGACCGGCTACACCTTC	CSAGSLTGYTF
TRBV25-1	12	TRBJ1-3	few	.	TGTGCCAGCAGTGAAGCTGGAAACACCATATATTTT	CASSEAGNTIYF
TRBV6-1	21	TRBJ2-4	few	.	TGTGCCAGCAGACTATCTGAGATCCCCCGGCCAACTTACCTAGCCAAAAACATTCAGTACTTC	CASRLSEIPRPTYLAKNIQYF
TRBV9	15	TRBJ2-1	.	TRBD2	TGTGCCAGCAGAGAAGCGGGGGGGCCGAACAATGAGCAGTTCTTC	CASREAGGPNNEQFF
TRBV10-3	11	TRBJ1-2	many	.	TGTGCCATCAGTGAGTCACGCGGCTACACCTTC	CAISESRGYTF
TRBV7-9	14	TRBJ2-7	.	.	TGTGCCAGCAGCTTAAGTGGGACCCCCTACGAGCAGTACTTC	CASSLSGTPYEQYF
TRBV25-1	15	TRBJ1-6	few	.	TGTGCCAGCAGTGAATTGGGACAAGCTAATTCACCCCTCCACTTT	CASSELGQANSPLHF
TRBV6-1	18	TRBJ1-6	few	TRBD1	TGTGCCAGCAGAAAACCCGGGACAGGGTCGCGGTATAATTCACCCCTCCACTTT	CASRKPGTGSRYNSPLHF
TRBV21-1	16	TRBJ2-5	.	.	TGTGCCAGCAGCAAAGTAATGGGGCAGGGAAAAGAGACCCAGTACTTC	CASSKVMGQGKETQYF
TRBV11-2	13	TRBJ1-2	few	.	TGTGCCAGCAGCTCCCTCTCTCGGGTCGGCTACACCTTC	CASSSLSRVGYTF
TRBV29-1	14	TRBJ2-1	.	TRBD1	TGCAGCGTTGCGGGACAGGGCTCCTACAATGAGCAGTTCTTC	CSVAGQGSYNEQFF
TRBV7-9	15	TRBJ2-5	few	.	TGTGCCAGCAGCTCCCCAGGATCAGGAGGAGAGACCCAGTACTTC	CASSSPGSGGETQYF
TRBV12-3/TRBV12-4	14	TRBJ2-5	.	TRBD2	TGTGCCAGCAGTTTGAAAGGGAGGGAAGAGACCCAGTACTTC	CASSLKGREETQYF
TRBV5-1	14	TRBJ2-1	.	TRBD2	TGCGCCAGCAGCCGGGAGGGCCCCTACAATGAGCAGTTCTTC	CASSREGPYNEQFF
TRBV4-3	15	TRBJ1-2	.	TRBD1	TGCGCCAGCAGCCAAGGAACAGGGGTGAACTATGGCTACACCTTC	CASSQGTGVNYGYTF
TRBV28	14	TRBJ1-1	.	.	TGTGCCAGCAGTTCAGGGTTCATGAACACTGAAGCTTTCTTT	CASSSGFMNTEAFF
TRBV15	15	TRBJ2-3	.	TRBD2	TGTGCCACCAGCAGAACTAGCGGGAGCACAGATACGCAGTATTTT	CATSRTSGSTDTQYF
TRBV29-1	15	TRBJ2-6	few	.	TGCAGCGTTGAAGAAACAGGTTCCGGGGCCAACGTCCTGACTTTC	CSVEETGSGANVLTF
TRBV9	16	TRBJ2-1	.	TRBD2	TGTGCCAGCAGCGTAGCTGGCGCGGGAGTACGGAATGAGCAGTTCTTC	CASSVAGAGVRNEQFF
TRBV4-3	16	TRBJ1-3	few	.	TGCGCCAGCAGCCAAGATCGGATGGTTTCTGGAAACACCATATATTTT	CASSQDRMVSGNTIYF
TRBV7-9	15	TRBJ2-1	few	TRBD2	TGTGCCAGCAGCTCGGTTAGCGGGGGGCTCAATGAGCAGTTCTTC	CASSSVSGGLNEQFF
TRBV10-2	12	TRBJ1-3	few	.	TGCGCCGCGGGAGGCTCTGGAAACACCATATATTTT	CAAGGSGNTIYF
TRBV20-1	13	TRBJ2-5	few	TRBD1	TGCAGTGCCACACAGGGGGCTCTGGAGACCCAGTACTTC	CSATQGALETQYF
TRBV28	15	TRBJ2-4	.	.	TGTGCCAGCAGTTTACTAGGACTCGGCAAAAACATTCAGTACTTC	CASSLLGLGKNIQYF
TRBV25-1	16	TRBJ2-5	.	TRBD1	TGTGCCAGCAGCCCCCAGGGGGCAGACCAACAAGAGACCCAGTACTTC	CASSPQGADQQETQYF
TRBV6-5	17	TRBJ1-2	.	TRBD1	TGTGCCAGCAGTTCACAAAAGGACAGGAGGCGATCCATTGGCTACACCTTC	CASSSQKDRRRSIGYTF
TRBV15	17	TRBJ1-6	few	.	TGTGCCACCAGCAGAGAGAATAGGGGCGGAAAGGAAACGGCGCTCCACTTT	CATSRENRGGKETALHF
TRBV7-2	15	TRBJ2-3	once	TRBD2	TGTGCCAGCAGCTTAGGGGGGAGGGCCGGAGATACGCAGTATTTT	CASSLGGRAGDTQYF
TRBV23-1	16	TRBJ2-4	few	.	TGCGCCAGCCGACAGGATCTTTGCGGGGCCAAAAACATTCAGTACTTC	CASRQDLCGAKNIQYF
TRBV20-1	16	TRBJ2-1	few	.	TGCAGTGCTAGAGGAGACGTGAGAAGCTCCTACAATGAGCAGTTCTTC	CSARGDVRSSYNEQFF
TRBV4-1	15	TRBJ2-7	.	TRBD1	TGCGCCAGCAGCCTTAGACAGGGAAACTCCTACGAGCAGTACTTC	CASSLRQGNSYEQYF
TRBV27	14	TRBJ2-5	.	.	TGTGCCAGCAGTTTACTGGAAAACCAAGAGACCCAGTACTTC	CASSLLENQETQYF
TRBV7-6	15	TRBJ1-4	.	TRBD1	TGTGCCAGCAACGCGACAGGGGCAACTAATGAAAAACTGTTTTTT	CASNATGATNEKLFF